Described below is a single TCR beta chain sequence and its context. Its antigen is undetermined. This sample is drawn from a study of post-analysis software for immune sequencing data. Study at large: The cohort encompassed relapsing-remitting, secondary progressive and progressive-relapsing multiple sclerosis disease courses. Overall study results and limits: Pronounced co-clustering by F measure was evident among identically batched samples. When patients were compared with controls, about five TRBV segments were more frequent, TRBV5-6, TRBV5-1 and TRBV20-1 among them.

This CDR3 region has 13 residues. V lost 1 base, J lost 6 bases, and 8 bases lay in between. Germline V gives CDR1 SGHAT, CDR2 FQNNGV. Built from TCR beta cDNA, the libraries had unique molecular identifiers in them. Between about 0.9 and 11 million T cells gave rise to 450,000 to 650,000 cDNA molecules. MiXCR, run by TCRdb on the PCR reads, gives a single entry per CDR3 protein. The sample holds about 500,000 distinct CDR3 sequences, 45% seen once. Sequenced material: blood. The TCR originated in a girl between 5 and 17 years old with multiple sclerosis. The chain employs TRBV11-2 and TRBJ2-3, with unresolved D. The CDR3 spells CASSLGFNDTQYF. The CDR3 coding sequence is TGTGCCAGCAGCTTAGGTTTTAATGATACGCAGTATTTT.